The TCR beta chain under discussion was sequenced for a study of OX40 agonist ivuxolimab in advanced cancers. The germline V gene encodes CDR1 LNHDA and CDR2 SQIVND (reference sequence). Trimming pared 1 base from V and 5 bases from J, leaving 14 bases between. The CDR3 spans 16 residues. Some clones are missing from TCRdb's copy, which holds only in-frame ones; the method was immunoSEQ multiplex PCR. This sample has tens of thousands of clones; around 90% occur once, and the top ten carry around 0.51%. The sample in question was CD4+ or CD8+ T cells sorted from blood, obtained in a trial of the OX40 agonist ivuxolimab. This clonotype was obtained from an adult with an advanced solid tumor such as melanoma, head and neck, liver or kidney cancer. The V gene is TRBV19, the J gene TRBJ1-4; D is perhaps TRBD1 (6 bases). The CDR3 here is CASSIARDRPNEKLFF. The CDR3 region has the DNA TGTGCCAGTAGTATAGCTCGAGACAGGCCGAATGAAAAACTGTTTTTT.